The T cell receptor (beta chain) described here comes from a study of T cells in Graves' hyperthyroidism and ophthalmopathy. Broader study findings: By a 13 V-J model, ophthalmopathy was set apart from stable hyperthyroidism.

RNA transcripts yielded amplified TCR beta CDR3 regions. An initial round of RT-PCR targeting the TCR CDR3 relied on the HTBI primer set. TCRdb reanalysed the multiplex PCR reads using MiXCR and keeps one entry per CDR3 protein. The sample yields 750,000 to 950,000 distinct CDR3 sequences, approximately 40% seen once. The germline V gene has CDR1 DFQATT and CDR2 SNEGSKA (reference sequence). Trimming cost V 7 bases and J 1 base, with 20 bases left between them. The CDR3 covers 15 residues. In the case of this clonotype: As yet, its antigen is unknown.

Hyperthyroidism in the patients, aged 18 to 65, was newly diagnosed and under 2 months in duration. Uncontrolled infection, other autoimmune disease, pregnancy or lactation excluded patients. Clinicians diagnosed patients from clinical symptoms, serum thyroxine and TRAb, thyroid ultrasound and orbital computed tomography. The chain couples TRBV20-1 to TRBJ2-7; D is possibly TRBD1 (7 bases). The TCR was taken from a man between 18 and 35 years old with Graves' hyperthyroidism. Sequencing used blood. The CDR3 is CSVEKGGTASYEQYF. For the CDR3, the DNA is TGCAGTGTCGAGAAAGGGGGGACAGCATCCTACGAGCAGTACTTC.